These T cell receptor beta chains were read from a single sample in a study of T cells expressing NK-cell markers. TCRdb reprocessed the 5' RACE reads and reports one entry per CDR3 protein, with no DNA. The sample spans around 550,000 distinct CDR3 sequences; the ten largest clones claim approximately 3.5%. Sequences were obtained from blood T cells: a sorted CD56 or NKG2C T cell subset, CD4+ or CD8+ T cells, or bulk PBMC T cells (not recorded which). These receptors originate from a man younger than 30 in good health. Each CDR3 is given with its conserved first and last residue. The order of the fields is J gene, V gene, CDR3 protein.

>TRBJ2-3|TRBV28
CATGTPRPPDTQYF
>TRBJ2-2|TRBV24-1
CATSDLYGNTGELFF
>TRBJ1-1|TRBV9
CASSVGTAATNTEAFF
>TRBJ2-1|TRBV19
CASSDLGRDRGPYNEQFF
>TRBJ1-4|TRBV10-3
CAIGSGTNEKLFF
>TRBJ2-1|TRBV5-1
CASSWIASGDNEQFF
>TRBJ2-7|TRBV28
CASSSGGLGLTEQYF
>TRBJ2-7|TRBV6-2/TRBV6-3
CASSYSIARGIYEQYF
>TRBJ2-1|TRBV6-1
CASRGLAGNEQFF
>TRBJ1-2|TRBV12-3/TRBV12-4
CASSLWVRSYTF
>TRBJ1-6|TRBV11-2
CASIMDPIGDSPLHF
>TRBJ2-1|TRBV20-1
CSARDGGGRVSYNEQFF
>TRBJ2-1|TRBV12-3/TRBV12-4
CASSPGGLAGGKSYNEQFF
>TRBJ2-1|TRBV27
CATFRGDEQFF
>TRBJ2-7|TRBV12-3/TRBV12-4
CASSLSSPGEQYF
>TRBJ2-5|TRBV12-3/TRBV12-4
CASSGGVQETQYF
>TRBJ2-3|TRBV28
CASSSIAGGADTQYF
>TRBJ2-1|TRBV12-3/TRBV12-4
CASSRETGPVDHEQFF
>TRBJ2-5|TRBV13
CASSRPGQGRETQYF
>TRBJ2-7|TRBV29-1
CSVAEGSLQQYF
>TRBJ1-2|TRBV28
CASSLTPGRSYGYTF
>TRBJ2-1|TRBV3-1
CASSQPGQGVHNEQFF
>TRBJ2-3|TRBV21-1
CASSLRTGAMDTQYF
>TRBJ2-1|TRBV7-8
CASSLAWGHEQFF
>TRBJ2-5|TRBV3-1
CASSQAWSGGDEETQYF
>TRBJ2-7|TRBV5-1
CASSLTGHPSEQYF
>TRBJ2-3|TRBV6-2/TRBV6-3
CASSPARLAGVTDTQYF
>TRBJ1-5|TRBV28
CASSLRRQGAIDQPQHF
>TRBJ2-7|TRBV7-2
CASSLLAASGEQYF
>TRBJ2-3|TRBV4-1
CASRESGALGHTQYF
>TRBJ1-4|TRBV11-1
CASSARRDPGGGSTNEKLFF
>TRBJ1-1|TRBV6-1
CASSEARGTEAFF
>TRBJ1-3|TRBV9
CASSPQGTAGSGNTIYF
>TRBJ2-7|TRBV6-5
CASSYSLAGSSAYEQYF
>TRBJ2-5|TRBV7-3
CASSLRGRGRQETQYF
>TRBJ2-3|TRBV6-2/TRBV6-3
CASSYSIEADTQYF
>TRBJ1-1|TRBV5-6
CASSLASANLEAFF
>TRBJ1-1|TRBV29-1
CSVVGSDTEAFF
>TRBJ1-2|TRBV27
CASSVTGLSGYTF
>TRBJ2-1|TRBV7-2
CASSLGSGRGNEQFF
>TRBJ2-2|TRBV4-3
CASSQDWDPGLNTGELFF
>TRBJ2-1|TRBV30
CAWSGGRGIYNEQFF
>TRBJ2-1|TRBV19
CASSEVNEQFF
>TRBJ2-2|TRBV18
CASSPKIAGTNTGELFF
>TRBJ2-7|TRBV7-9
CASSPGAPGYEQYF
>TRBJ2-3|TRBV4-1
CASSQSGGGDTQYF
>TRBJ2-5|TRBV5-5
CASEQGWETQYF
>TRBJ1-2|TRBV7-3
CASSLNAGVGYTF
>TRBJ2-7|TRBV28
CASGDRAINEQYF
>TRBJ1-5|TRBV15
CATSREVMTGPGQPQHF
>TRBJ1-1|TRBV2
CASSEGLDRLVPEAFF
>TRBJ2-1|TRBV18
CASSPLSGSSLNEQFF
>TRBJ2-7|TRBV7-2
CASSRRTSETYEQYF
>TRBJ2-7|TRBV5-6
CASSSPRWTGPVLYF
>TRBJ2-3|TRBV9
CASSVVPGSTDTQYF
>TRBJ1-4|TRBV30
CAWSPRRTGLFF
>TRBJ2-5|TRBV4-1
CASSQGGTLQETQYF
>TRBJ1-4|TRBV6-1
CASSGRTGSHEKLFF
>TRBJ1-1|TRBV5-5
CASRWGMNTEAFF